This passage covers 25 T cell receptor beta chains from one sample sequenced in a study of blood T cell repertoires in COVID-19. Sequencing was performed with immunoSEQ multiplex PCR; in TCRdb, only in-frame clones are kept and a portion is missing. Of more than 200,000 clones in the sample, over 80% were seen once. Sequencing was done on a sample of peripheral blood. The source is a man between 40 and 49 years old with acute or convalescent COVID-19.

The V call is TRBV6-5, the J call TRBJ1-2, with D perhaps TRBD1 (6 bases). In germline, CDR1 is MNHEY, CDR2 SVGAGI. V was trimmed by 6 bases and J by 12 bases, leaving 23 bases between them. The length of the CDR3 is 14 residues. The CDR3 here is CASRPGGGRGGNTF. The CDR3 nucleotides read TGTGCCAGCAGGCCCGGTGGGGGCAGGGGCGGAAACACCTTC.

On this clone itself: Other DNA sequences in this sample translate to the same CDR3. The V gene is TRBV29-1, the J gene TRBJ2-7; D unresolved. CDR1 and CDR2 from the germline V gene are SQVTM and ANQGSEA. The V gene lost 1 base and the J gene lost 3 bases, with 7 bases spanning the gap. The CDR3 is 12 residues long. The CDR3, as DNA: TGCAGCGTTGAAGTTTCCAACTACGAGCAGTACTTC. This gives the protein CSVEVSNYEQYF.

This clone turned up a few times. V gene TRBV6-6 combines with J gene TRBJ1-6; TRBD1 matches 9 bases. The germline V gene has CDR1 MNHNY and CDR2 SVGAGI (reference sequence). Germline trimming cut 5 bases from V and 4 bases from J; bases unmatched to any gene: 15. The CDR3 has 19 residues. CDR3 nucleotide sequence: TGTGCCAGCAGTCAAACGGGACAGGGAACCAAGAGATATAATTCACCCCTCCACTTT. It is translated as CASSQTGQGTKRYNSPLHF.

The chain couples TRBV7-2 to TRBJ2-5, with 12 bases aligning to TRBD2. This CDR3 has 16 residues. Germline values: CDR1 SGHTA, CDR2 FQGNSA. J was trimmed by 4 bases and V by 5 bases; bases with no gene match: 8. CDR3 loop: CASSPQWGLAGETQYF. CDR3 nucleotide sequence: TGTGCCAGCAGCCCCCAGTGGGGACTAGCGGGAGAGACCCAGTACTTC.

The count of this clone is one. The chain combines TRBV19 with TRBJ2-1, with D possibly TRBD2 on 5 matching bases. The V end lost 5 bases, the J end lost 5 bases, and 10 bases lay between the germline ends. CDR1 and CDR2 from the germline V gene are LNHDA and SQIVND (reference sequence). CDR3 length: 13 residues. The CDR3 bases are TGTGCCAGTAGTGGAGCGGCTCACAATGAGCAGTTCTTC. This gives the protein CASSGAAHNEQFF.

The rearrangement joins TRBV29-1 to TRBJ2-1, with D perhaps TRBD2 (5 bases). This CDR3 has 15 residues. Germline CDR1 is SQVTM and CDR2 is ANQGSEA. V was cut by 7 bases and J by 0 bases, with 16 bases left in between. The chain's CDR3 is CSAERLESSYNEQFF. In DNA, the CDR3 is TGCAGCGCCGAGCGGCTTGAGAGCTCCTACAATGAGCAGTTCTTC.

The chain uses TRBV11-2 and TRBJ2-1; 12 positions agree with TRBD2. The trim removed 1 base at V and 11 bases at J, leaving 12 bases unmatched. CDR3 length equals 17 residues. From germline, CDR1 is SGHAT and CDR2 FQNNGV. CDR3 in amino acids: CASSLGRLAGVRGKQFF. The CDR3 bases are TGTGCCAGCAGCTTAGGGAGACTAGCGGGAGTTCGGGGTAAGCAGTTCTTC.

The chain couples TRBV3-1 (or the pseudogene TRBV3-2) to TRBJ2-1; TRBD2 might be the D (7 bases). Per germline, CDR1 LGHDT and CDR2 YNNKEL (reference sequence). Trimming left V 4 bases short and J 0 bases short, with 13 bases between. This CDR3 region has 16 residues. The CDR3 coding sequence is TGTGCCAGCAGCCCGGGGGGCGGGAGCTCCTACAATGAGCAGTTCTTC. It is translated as CASSPGGGSSYNEQFF.

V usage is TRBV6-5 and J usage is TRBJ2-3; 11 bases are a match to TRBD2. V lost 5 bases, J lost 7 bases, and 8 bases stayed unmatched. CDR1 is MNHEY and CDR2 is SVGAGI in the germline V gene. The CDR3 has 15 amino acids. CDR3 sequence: CASSILAGGDNTQYF. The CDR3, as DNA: TGTGCCAGCAGTATTCTAGCGGGAGGTGACAATACGCAGTATTTT.

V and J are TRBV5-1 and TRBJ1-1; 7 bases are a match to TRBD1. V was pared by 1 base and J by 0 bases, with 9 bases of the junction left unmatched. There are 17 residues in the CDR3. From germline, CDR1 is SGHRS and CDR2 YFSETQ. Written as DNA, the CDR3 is TGCGCCAGCAGCTTGACCGGCTGGGACAGAATGAACACTGAAGCTTTCTTT. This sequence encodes CASSLTGWDRMNTEAFF.

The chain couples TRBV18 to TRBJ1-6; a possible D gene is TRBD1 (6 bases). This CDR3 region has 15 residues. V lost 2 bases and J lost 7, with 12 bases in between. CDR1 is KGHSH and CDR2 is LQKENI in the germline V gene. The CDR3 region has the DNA TGTGCCAGCTCACCAAGTCAGGGGACAAATTCACCCCTCCACTTT. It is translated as CASSPSQGTNSPLHF.

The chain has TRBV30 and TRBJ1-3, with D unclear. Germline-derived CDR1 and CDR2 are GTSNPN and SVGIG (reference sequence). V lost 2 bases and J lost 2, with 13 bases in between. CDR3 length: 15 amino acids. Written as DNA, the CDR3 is TGTGCCTGGAGTTCACCTCAGAGGGCTGGAAACACCATATATTTT. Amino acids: CAWSSPQRAGNTIYF.

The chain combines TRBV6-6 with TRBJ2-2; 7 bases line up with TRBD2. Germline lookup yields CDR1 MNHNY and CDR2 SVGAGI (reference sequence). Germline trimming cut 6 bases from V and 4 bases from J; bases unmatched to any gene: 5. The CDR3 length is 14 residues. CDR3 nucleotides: TGTGCCAGCAGCCCTTCGGGGGGCACCGGGGAGCTGTTTTTT. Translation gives CASSPSGGTGELFF.

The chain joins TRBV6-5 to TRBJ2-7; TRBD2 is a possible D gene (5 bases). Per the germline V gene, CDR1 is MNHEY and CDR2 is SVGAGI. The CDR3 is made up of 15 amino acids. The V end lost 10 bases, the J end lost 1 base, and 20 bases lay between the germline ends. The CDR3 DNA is TGTGCCATCCGAGAGGGATTCACGGTGTCCTACGAGCAGTACTTC. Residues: CAIREGFTVSYEQYF.

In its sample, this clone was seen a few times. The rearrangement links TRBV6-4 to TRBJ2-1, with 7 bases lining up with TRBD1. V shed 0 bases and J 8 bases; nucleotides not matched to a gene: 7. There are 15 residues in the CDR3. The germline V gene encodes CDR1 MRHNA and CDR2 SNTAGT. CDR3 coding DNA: TGTGCCAGCAGTGACTCGATAAAGGGGGCGGATGAGCAGTTCTTC. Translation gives CASSDSIKGADEQFF.

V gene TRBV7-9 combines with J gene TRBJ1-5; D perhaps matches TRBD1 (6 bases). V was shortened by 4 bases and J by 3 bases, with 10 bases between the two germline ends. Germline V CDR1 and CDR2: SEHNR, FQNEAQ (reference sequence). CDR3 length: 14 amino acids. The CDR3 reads CASSSTGINQPQHF. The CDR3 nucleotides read TGTGCCAGCAGCTCGACAGGTATCAATCAGCCCCAGCATTTT.

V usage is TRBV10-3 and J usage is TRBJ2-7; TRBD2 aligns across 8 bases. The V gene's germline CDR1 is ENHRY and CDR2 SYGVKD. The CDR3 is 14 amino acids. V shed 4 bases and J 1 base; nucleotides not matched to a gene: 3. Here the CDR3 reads CAISGERGSYEQYF. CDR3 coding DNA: TGTGCCATCAGTGGGGAGCGGGGGTCCTACGAGCAGTACTTC.

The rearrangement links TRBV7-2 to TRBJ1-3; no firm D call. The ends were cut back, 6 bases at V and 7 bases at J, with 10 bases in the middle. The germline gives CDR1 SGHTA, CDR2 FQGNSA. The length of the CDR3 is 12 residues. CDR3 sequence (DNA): TGTGCCAGCAGTATCGGGAGGAACACCATATATTTT. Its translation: CASSIGRNTIYF.

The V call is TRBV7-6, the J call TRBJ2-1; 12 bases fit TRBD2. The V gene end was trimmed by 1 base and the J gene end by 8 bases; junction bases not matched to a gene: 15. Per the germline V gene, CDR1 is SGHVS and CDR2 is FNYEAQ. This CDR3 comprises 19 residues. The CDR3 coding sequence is TGTGCCAGCAGCTTAGGGGCTGCCCGAGGACTAGCGGGAATCGATGAGCAGTTCTTC. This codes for CASSLGAARGLAGIDEQFF.

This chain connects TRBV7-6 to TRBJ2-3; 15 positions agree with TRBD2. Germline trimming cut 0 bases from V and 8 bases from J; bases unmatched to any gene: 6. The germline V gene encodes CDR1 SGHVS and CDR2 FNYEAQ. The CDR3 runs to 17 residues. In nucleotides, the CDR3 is TGTGCCAGCAGCTTAGCGCGTAGGGGACTAGCGGGAGGTACGCAGTATTTT. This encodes CASSLARRGLAGGTQYF.

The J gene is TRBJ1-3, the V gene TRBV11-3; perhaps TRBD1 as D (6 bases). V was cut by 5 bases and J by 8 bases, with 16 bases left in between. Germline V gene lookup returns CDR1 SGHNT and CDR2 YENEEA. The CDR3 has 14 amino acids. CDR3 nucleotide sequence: TGTGCCAGCAGCAATTCAGGGGTCGGAGACACCATATATTTT. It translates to CASSNSGVGDTIYF.

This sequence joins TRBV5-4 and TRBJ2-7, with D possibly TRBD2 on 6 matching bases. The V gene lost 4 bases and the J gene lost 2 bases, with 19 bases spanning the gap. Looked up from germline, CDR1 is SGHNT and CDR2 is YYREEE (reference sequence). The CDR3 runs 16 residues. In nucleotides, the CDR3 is TGTGCCAGCAGCCCACCCGCCGGGAGTAGCCCCTACGAGCAGTACTTC. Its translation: CASSPPAGSSPYEQYF.

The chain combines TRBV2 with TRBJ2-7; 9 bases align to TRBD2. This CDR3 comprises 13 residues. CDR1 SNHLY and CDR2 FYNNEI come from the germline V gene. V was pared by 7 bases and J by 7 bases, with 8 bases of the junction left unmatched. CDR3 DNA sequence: TGTGCCAGCAAAATTAGCGGGAGTCATGAGCAGTACTTC. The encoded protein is CASKISGSHEQYF.

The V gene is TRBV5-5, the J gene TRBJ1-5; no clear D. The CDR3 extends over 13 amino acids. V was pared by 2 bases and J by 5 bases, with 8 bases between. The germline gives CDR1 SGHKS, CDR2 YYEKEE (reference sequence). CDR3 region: CASSLEIYQPQHF. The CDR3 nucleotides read TGTGCCAGCAGCTTAGAGATCTATCAGCCCCAGCATTTT.

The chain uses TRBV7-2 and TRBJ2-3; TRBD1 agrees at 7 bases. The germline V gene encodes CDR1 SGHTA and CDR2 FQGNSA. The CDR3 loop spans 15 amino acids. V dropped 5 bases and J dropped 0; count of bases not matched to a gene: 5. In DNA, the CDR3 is TGTGCCAGCAGCCCCCGGACAGGTAGCACAGATACGCAGTATTTT. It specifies CASSPRTGSTDTQYF.